Listed here are 30 T cell receptor beta chains from one sample, sequenced in a study of vaccination effects on CD4 cells after COVID-19. The assay was immunoSEQ multiplex PCR, and TCRdb's table has in-frame clones only and misses some. In the table there are fewer than 75,000 clones, just under 80% of which are singletons. Culture lasted about 11 days before CD4+ T cell isolation. Two-dose vaccination with either BNT162b2 or mRNA-1273 was given to the participants. Which antigens these TCRs recognize remains unknown. Material: CD4+ T cells from PBMCs cultured without peptide, obtained after COVID-19 vaccination. The receptors derive from a human donor who received a COVID-19 vaccine.

The V call is TRBV18, the J call TRBJ2-3; 8 nucleotides match TRBD1. The CDR3 runs 14 residues. With 6 bases clipped from V and 5 bases from J, the junction kept 7 bases outside the gene matches. The germline gives CDR1 KGHSH, CDR2 LQKENI. The CDR3 DNA reads TGTGCCAGCTCCCAGGGGGCGGAGCAAGATACGCAGTATTTT. Its protein is CASSQGAEQDTQYF. The whole variable domain, remainder taken from reference TRBV18 and TRBJ2-3, is NAGVMQNPRHLVRRRGQEARLRCSPMKGHSHVYWYRQLPEEGLKFMVYLQKENIIDESGMPKERFSAEFPKEGPSILRIQQVVRGDSAAYFCASSQGAEQDTQYFGPGTRLTVL.

The table lists this clone with a count of one. The rearrangement uses TRBV5-1 and TRBJ2-1, with TRBD2 identical over 10 bases. Germline trimming cut 0 bases from V and 5 bases from J; bases unmatched to any gene: 11. This CDR3 has 18 amino acids. Germline loops: CDR1 SGHRS, CDR2 YFSETQ. The CDR3 protein is CASSLGLAGPRSDNEQFF. CDR3 bases: TGCGCCAGCAGCTTGGGACTAGCGGGTCCTCGTTCCGACAATGAGCAGTTCTTC.

The chain couples TRBV28 to TRBJ1-2, with a tentative D call TRBD1 (5 bases). CDR3 length equals 12 residues. V was trimmed by 5 bases and J by 7 bases, leaving 11 bases between them. The germline V gene encodes CDR1 MDHEN and CDR2 SYDVKM. CDR3 bases: TGTGCCAGCAGTCTCTATGGGGCTGGCTACACCTTC. It translates to CASSLYGAGYTF.

The rearrangement joins TRBV30 to TRBJ1-4; D unresolved. There are 15 residues in the CDR3. Trimming removed 1 base from V and 3 bases from J, with 12 bases in between. Germline-derived CDR1 and CDR2 are GTSNPN and SVGIG (reference sequence). CDR3 in DNA: TGTGCCTGGAGTGGCTATCGGGGTGCTAATGAAAAACTGTTTTTT. Translation gives CAWSGYRGANEKLFF.

The chain couples TRBV7-2 to TRBJ2-4, with D hard to call. V lost 3 bases to trimming and J lost 5 bases, with 11 bases between them. Germline assignment: CDR1 SGHTA and CDR2 FQGNSA. This CDR3 has 14 amino acids. The CDR3 protein is CASSFPGRENIQYF. CDR3 nucleotide sequence: TGTGCCAGCAGCTTCCCTGGTCGGGAAAACATTCAGTACTTC.

The chain is built from TRBV10-3 and TRBJ1-4; no clear D. The CDR3 runs to 14 residues. CDR1 and CDR2 from the germline V gene are ENHRY and SYGVKD. V was trimmed by 3 bases and J by 3 bases, leaving 8 bases between them. The CDR3 loop reads CAISDGRANEKLFF. The CDR3 coding sequence is TGTGCCATCAGTGATGGGAGGGCTAATGAAAAACTGTTTTTT.

Regarding this clone: At one boundary the junction diverges from the germline segment, which might be a read error. This chain links TRBV7-2 with TRBJ2-7, with D hard to call. Germline V gives CDR1 SGHTA, CDR2 FQGNSA. The CDR3 totals 11 residues. The CDR3 coding sequence is TGTGCCAGCAGCTCCAACTTATTCCTCCACTTC. This gives the protein CASSSNLFLHF.

The chain employs TRBV19 and TRBJ2-1; 9 positions match TRBD2. The ends lost 6 bases at V and 1 base at J; junction bases unmatched: 7. The CDR3 length is 16 residues. CDR1 LNHDA and CDR2 SQIVND come from the germline V gene (reference sequence). This chain's CDR3 is CASRKEAGGSYNEQFF. As DNA, the CDR3 is TGTGCCAGTAGGAAAGAAGCGGGGGGTTCCTACAATGAGCAGTTCTTC.

This rearrangement joins TRBV5-1 to TRBJ2-7; maybe TRBD1 (6 bases). The germline V and J ends were trimmed by 0 bases and 5 bases, with 9 bases remaining between them. This CDR3 comprises 13 residues. Germline V gene sequence: CDR1 SGHRS, CDR2 YFSETQ. The CDR3 DNA is TGCGCCAGCAGCTTGGGGGCAGGGGACGAGCAGTACTTC. It is translated as CASSLGAGDEQYF. Supplemented by reference TRBV5-1 and TRBJ2-7, the full variable domain reads KAGVTQTPRYLIKTRGQQVTLSCSPISGHRSVSWYQQTPGQGLQFLFEYFSETQRNKGNFPGRFSGRQFSNSRSEMNVSTLELGDSALYLCASSLGAGDEQYFGPGTRLTVT.

The chain is built from TRBV18 and TRBJ2-3; TRBD2 agrees at 7 bases. The V segment lost 6 bases and the J segment 4 bases; nucleotides outside the gene matches: 4. Germline V gene lookup returns CDR1 KGHSH and CDR2 LQKENI. The CDR3 spans 13 residues. The CDR3 region is CASSRTSPDTQYF. The CDR3, as DNA: TGTGCCAGCTCGCGGACTAGTCCAGATACGCAGTATTTT.

The chain joins TRBV3-1 (or the pseudogene TRBV3-2) to TRBJ2-7; maybe TRBD1 (5 bases). Germline V gives CDR1 LGHDT, CDR2 YNNKEL (reference sequence). This CDR3 spans 13 amino acids. V lost 4 bases, J lost 5 bases, and 12 bases lay in between. This CDR3 is CASSRSRADEQYF. The CDR3 nucleotides are TGTGCCAGCAGCCGTTCCAGGGCGGACGAGCAGTACTTC.

The chain employs TRBV6-5 and TRBJ1-1; D possibly corresponds to TRBD1 (5 bases). V was clipped by 5 bases and J by 0 bases, with 13 bases between them. The CDR3 runs to 15 residues. Looked up from germline, CDR1 is MNHEY and CDR2 is SVGAGI. The CDR3, as DNA: TGTGCCAGCAGTCCGCCGGGACGGATGAACACTGAAGCTTTCTTT. Its protein product is CASSPPGRMNTEAFF.

The chain carries TRBV28 and TRBJ1-2; D perhaps matches TRBD1 (6 bases). Germline V gene data show CDR1 as MDHEN and CDR2 as SYDVKM. Between the trimmed V and J ends, which lost 0 bases and 8 bases, there was a span of 13 bases. The CDR3 loop spans 14 amino acids. The CDR3 region has the DNA TGTGCCAGCAGTTTATGGGCGGGGGGCGGGGGCTACACCTTC. Its translation: CASSLWAGGGGYTF.

The chain joins TRBV4-1 to TRBJ2-2; a possible D gene is TRBD1 (5 bases). The length of the CDR3 is 15 residues. Germline V gives CDR1 MGHRA, CDR2 YSYEKL. V lost 2 bases to trimming and J lost 4 bases, with 11 bases between them. CDR3 sequence reads: CASSQYGQGTGELFF. In DNA form, the CDR3 reads TGCGCCAGCAGCCAATACGGGCAGGGCACCGGGGAGCTGTTTTTT.

This chain uses TRBV5-1 with TRBJ1-2; the D gene is possibly TRBD1 (5 bases). V was pared by 4 bases and J by 8 bases, with 18 bases between. Germline V gene data show CDR1 as SGHRS and CDR2 as YFSETQ. CDR3 size: 14 residues. The CDR3 loop reads CASSPQGVGSGYTF. CDR3 DNA: TGCGCCAGCAGCCCCCAAGGGGTAGGGAGCGGCTACACCTTC.

This chain uses TRBV7-2 with TRBJ1-2; TRBD1 aligns across 7 bases. The V segment lost 4 bases and the J segment 4 bases; nucleotides outside the gene matches: 6. This CDR3 has 14 residues. Per germline, CDR1 SGHTA and CDR2 FQGNSA. CDR3 amino acids: CASSSGQVRYGYTF. CDR3 coding DNA: TGTGCCAGCAGCTCCGGACAGGTTCGCTATGGCTACACCTTC. Supplemented by reference TRBV7-2 and TRBJ1-2, the full variable domain reads GAGVSQSPSNKVTEKGKDVELRCDPISGHTALYWYRQSLGQGLEFLIYFQGNSAPDKSGLPSDRFSAERTGGSVSTLTIQRTQQEDSAVYLCASSSGQVRYGYTFGSGTRLTVV.

The V call is TRBV9, the J call TRBJ1-6; no firm D call. CDR1 and CDR2 (germline): SGDLS, YYNGEE. Trimming cost V 0 bases and J 9 bases, with 10 bases left between them. The CDR3 is 14 amino acids. The CDR3 protein is CASSVGVSGSPLHF. The DNA of the CDR3 is TGTGCCAGCAGCGTAGGGGTATCGGGTTCACCCCTCCACTTT.

The chain has TRBV3-1 (or the pseudogene TRBV3-2) and TRBJ1-1; D is possibly TRBD1 (5 bases). CDR3 length: 14 amino acids. Looked up from germline, CDR1 is LGHDT and CDR2 is YNNKEL (reference sequence). The V end was cut by 2 bases, the J end by 1 base, with 8 bases between. The CDR3 protein is CASSQQTANTEAFF. CDR3 bases: TGTGCCAGCAGCCAACAGACAGCGAACACTGAAGCTTTCTTT.

This chain joins TRBV4-1 and TRBJ2-3; possibly TRBD1 or TRBD2 for D (5 bases each). The CDR3 totals 14 residues. CDR1 is MGHRA and CDR2 is YSYEKL in the germline V gene. V lost 4 bases, J lost 1 base, and 9 bases lay in between. Here the CDR3 DNA reads TGCGCCAGCAGCCCTCGAGGGGGCACAGATACGCAGTATTTT. The encoded protein is CASSPRGGTDTQYF.

V usage is TRBV18 and J usage is TRBJ1-6; 7 nucleotides match TRBD1. The CDR3 is 13 amino acids. V shed 3 bases, J shed 9 bases, and the junction held 2 bases outside the gene matches. Germline CDR1 is KGHSH and CDR2 is LQKENI. The DNA for the CDR3 is TGTGCCAGCTCACCCGGGACAGCTTCACCCCTCCACTTT. Translation gives CASSPGTASPLHF.

The chain carries TRBV7-2 and TRBJ2-2; D is ambiguous. Looked up from germline, CDR1 is SGHTA and CDR2 is FQGNSA. The CDR3 spans 13 residues. V gave up 4 bases and J gave up 6 bases, with 9 bases separating them. The CDR3 sequence: CASSSGPAGELFF. In DNA, the CDR3 is TGTGCCAGCAGCTCAGGACCTGCCGGGGAGCTGTTTTTT.

The rearrangement uses TRBV12-3 or TRBV12-4 and TRBJ2-5; D remains unclear. Trimming cost V 3 bases and J 7 bases, with 9 bases left between them. The CDR3 contains 12 residues. CDR3 in DNA: TGTGCCAGCAGTTTTTCTGGCGGGACCCAGTACTTC. It translates to CASSFSGGTQYF.

This clone has only a few counts. This chain joins TRBV6-5 and TRBJ1-2; 7 bases fit TRBD1. Germline loops: CDR1 MNHEY, CDR2 SVGAGI. V lost 5 bases and J lost 1; bases outside the gene matches: 7. The CDR3 is 15 amino acids. CDR3 residues: CASSTWTGSNYGYTF. CDR3 DNA sequence: TGTGCCAGCAGTACGTGGACAGGTAGTAACTATGGCTACACCTTC.

The chain uses TRBV6-5 and TRBJ2-1; 8 bases align to TRBD1. With 2 bases clipped from V and 7 bases from J, the junction kept 7 bases outside the gene matches. This CDR3 has 15 residues. Germline V gene lookup returns CDR1 MNHEY and CDR2 SVGAGI. Here the CDR3 DNA reads TGTGCCAGCAGTTACGTTCAGGGGGCGGTGAATGAGCAGTTCTTC. Its translation: CASSYVQGAVNEQFF.

The genes are TRBV6-2 or TRBV6-3 and TRBJ1-2, with D hard to call. The CDR3 loop spans 17 amino acids. Germline V lookup: CDR1 MNHEY, CDR2 SVGEGT. The germline V and J ends were trimmed by 2 bases and 4 bases, with 20 bases remaining between them. The CDR3: CASSYVRTPTTFYGYTF. CDR3 sequence (DNA): TGTGCCAGCAGTTACGTCCGGACCCCGACGACCTTCTATGGCTACACCTTC.

This clone was recorded a few times. CDR3: CASSYRGLRRARSGANVLTF. The CDR3 region has the DNA TGTGCCAGCAGTTACAGGGGTTTGAGACGAGCTCGCTCTGGGGCCAACGTCCTGACTTTC. V is TRBV28 and J is TRBJ2-6; 7 bases fit TRBD1. Per germline, CDR1 MDHEN and CDR2 SYDVKM. The CDR3 consists of 20 residues. V dropped 4 bases and J dropped 0; count of bases not matched to a gene: 15. Full variable domain (rest looked up from reference TRBV28 and TRBJ2-6): DVKVTQSSRYLVKRTGEKVFLECVQDMDHENMFWYRQDPGLGLRLIYFSYDVKMKEKGDIPEGYSVSREKKERFSLILESASTNQTSMYLCASSYRGLRRARSGANVLTFGAGSRLTVL.

J is TRBJ2-3 and V is TRBV5-1; D is undetermined. CDR1 and CDR2 from the germline V gene are SGHRS and YFSETQ. This CDR3 comprises 13 residues. Trimming pared 3 bases from V and 6 bases from J, leaving 11 bases between. The CDR3, as DNA: TGCGCCAGCAGCTCGGTCCAGACCGATACGCAGTATTTT. Translated, it gives CASSSVQTDTQYF.

V gene TRBV30 combines with J gene TRBJ2-7; 10 bases agree with TRBD2. With V trimmed by 5 bases and J by 6 bases, 7 bases remained unmatched. The CDR3 is made up of 13 amino acids. The germline V gene has CDR1 GTSNPN and CDR2 SVGIG (reference sequence). In nucleotides, the CDR3 is TGTGCCTGGGGGACGGGACTAGCGATCGAGCAGTACTTC. It yields the protein CAWGTGLAIEQYF.

The J gene is TRBJ1-2, the V gene TRBV15; D remains ambiguous. Germline V gives CDR1 LNHNV, CDR2 YYDKDF (reference sequence). The CDR3 sequence is 13 residues long. V dropped 0 bases and J dropped 7 bases, with 9 bases sitting between them. The CDR3 DNA sequence: TGTGCCACCAGCAGAGACCATAAGTCTGGCTACACCTTC. Amino acids: CATSRDHKSGYTF.

The rearrangement links TRBV7-9 to TRBJ1-2; D not certain. The CDR3 has 13 residues. CDR1 SEHNR and CDR2 FQNEAQ come from the germline V gene (reference sequence). Trimming cost V 1 base and J 8 bases, with 11 bases left between them. This CDR3 is CASSLVRGEGYTF. The CDR3 nucleotides read TGTGCCAGCAGCTTAGTTCGGGGTGAGGGCTACACCTTC.